Listed here are 23 T cell receptor beta chains from one sample, sequenced in a study of T cell responses to AZD1222 COVID-19 vaccine. Profiling relied on immunoSEQ multiplex PCR, and the TCRdb table lists in-frame clones only, not all of them. The sample lists approximately 70,000 clones, around 89% occurring once. The input for sequencing was peripheral blood, taken 28 days after the second dose of the MenACWY control vaccine. Receptors were obtained from an adult who received the MenACWY meningococcal vaccine as a control.

The chain is built from TRBV19 and TRBJ1-5, with D perhaps matching TRBD1 (5 bases). V was clipped by 1 base and J by 2 bases, with 15 bases between them. Per the germline V gene, CDR1 is LNHDA and CDR2 is SQIVND (reference sequence). CDR3 length: 17 residues. This CDR3 is CASSIGRTIVGNQPQHF. The CDR3, as DNA: TGTGCCAGTAGTATAGGTAGGACAATCGTCGGCAATCAGCCCCAGCATTTT.

This rearrangement joins TRBV19 to TRBJ1-5, with D uncertain. Germline V gene sequence: CDR1 LNHDA, CDR2 SQIVND (reference sequence). The V end lost 8 bases, the J end lost 1 base, and 15 bases lay between the germline ends. The CDR3 covers 15 residues. CDR3 sequence: CASQAGDWSNQPQHF. CDR3 coding DNA: TGTGCCAGTCAAGCAGGTGACTGGAGCAATCAGCCCCAGCATTTT.

This clone was picked up one time. The chain has TRBV9 and TRBJ2-3; TRBD2 matches 8 bases. V shed 0 bases and J 6 bases; nucleotides not matched to a gene: 9. The CDR3 contains 16 residues. Germline values: CDR1 SGDLS, CDR2 YYNGEE. For the CDR3, the DNA is TGTGCCAGCAGCGTAGGCCAAGCGGGGGCAGGGGATACGCAGTATTTT. It is translated as CASSVGQAGAGDTQYF.

The chain recombines TRBV14 with TRBJ1-6; D unclear. The germline V gene encodes CDR1 SGHDN and CDR2 FVKESK. This CDR3 has 16 amino acids. Trimming took off 1 base at V and 2 bases at J, with 9 bases between the two ends. CDR3 sequence (DNA): TGTGCCAGCAGCCAAGTCGGGAGAACCTATAATTCACCCCTCCACTTT. Translating it yields CASSQVGRTYNSPLHF.

The chain uses TRBV9 and TRBJ2-1; TRBD2 aligns across 12 bases. The V and J ends lost 3 bases and 4 bases, in that order; junction bases with no gene match: 5. Germline V gene sequence: CDR1 SGDLS, CDR2 YYNGEE. The CDR3 is 16 residues long. CDR3 region: CASSAWTSGAYNEQFF. The CDR3 DNA reads TGTGCCAGCAGCGCCTGGACTAGCGGGGCTTACAATGAGCAGTTCTTC. Drawing the rest from reference TRBV9 and TRBJ2-1, the complete variable domain is DSGVTQTPKHLITATGQRVTLRCSPRSGDLSVYWYQQSLDQGLQFLIQYYNGEERAKGNILERFSAQQFPDLHSELNLSSLELGDSALYFCASSAWTSGAYNEQFFGPGTRLTVL.

This chain connects TRBV7-5 to TRBJ2-5; TRBD2 is taken as the D call from the table, unchecked against the DNA. TRBV7-5 is recorded as a pseudogene. The CDR3 has 14 residues. The CDR3 spells CVRRGRDFRETQYF. The CDR3 region has the DNA TGTGTCAGAAGGGGGAGGGACTTTCGGGAGACCCAGTACTTC.

The rearrangement links TRBV5-1 to TRBJ1-1; 7 bases map to TRBD1. The trim removed 4 bases at V and 4 bases at J, leaving 7 bases unmatched. Germline lookup yields CDR1 SGHRS and CDR2 YFSETQ. The CDR3 contains 14 residues. CDR3 region: CASSPGGTVTEAFF. CDR3 DNA sequence: TGCGCCAGCAGCCCGGGAGGGACAGTCACTGAAGCTTTCTTT.

This chain joins TRBV19 and TRBJ2-2, with D possibly being TRBD1 or TRBD2 (5 bases each). V shed 7 bases and J shed 5 bases, with 11 bases lying between them. Looked up from germline, CDR1 is LNHDA and CDR2 is SQIVND (reference sequence). This CDR3 has 13 residues. CDR3 sequence reads: CASTRGDTGELFF. Here the CDR3 DNA reads TGTGCCAGTACGAGGGGCGATACCGGGGAGCTGTTTTTT.

The V gene is TRBV11-2, the J gene TRBJ2-2; D possibly corresponds to TRBD1 (5 bases). The CDR3 sequence is 15 residues long. Between the trimmed V and J ends, which lost 0 bases and 6 bases, there was a span of 11 bases. Germline-derived CDR1 and CDR2 are SGHAT and FQNNGV. CDR3 DNA sequence: TGTGCCAGCAGCTTAGAAGCAGGGTGGGCCGGGGAGCTGTTTTTT. It is translated as CASSLEAGWAGELFF.

This clone was found once. The J gene is TRBJ1-3, the V gene TRBV5-1; D is unresolved. CDR3 length: 16 amino acids. Germline V gene sequence: CDR1 SGHRS, CDR2 YFSETQ. V shed 2 bases and J shed 1 base, with 13 bases lying between them. CDR3 coding DNA: TGCGCCAGCAGCTTATCCTGGACCGAGTCTGGAAACACCATATATTTT. Encoded protein: CASSLSWTESGNTIYF.

The rearrangement uses TRBV28 and TRBJ2-7; 7 bases align to TRBD1. The germline V gene has CDR1 MDHEN and CDR2 SYDVKM. The CDR3 runs 16 residues. The trim removed 6 bases at V and 1 base at J, leaving 12 bases unmatched. CDR3 sequence: CASSTVDREVSYEQYF. CDR3 in DNA: TGTGCCAGCAGCACCGTTGACAGGGAAGTTTCCTACGAGCAGTACTTC. Using reference TRBV28 and TRBJ2-7 for the parts outside the CDR3, the full variable domain is DVKVTQSSRYLVKRTGEKVFLECVQDMDHENMFWYRQDPGLGLRLIYFSYDVKMKEKGDIPEGYSVSREKKERFSLILESASTNQTSMYLCASSTVDREVSYEQYFGPGTRLTVT.

The rearrangement links TRBV27 to TRBJ1-6; 7 nucleotides match TRBD1. This CDR3 region has 13 residues. Germline values: CDR1 MNHEY, CDR2 SMNVEV (reference sequence). Trimming removed 6 bases from V and 9 bases from J; junction bases left unmatched: 5. Written as DNA, the CDR3 is TGTGCCAGCAGGGGACAGAACGGTTCACCCCTCCACTTT. Translation gives CASRGQNGSPLHF.

V is TRBV4-2 and J is TRBJ2-5, with TRBD2 matching 12 bases. The CDR3 consists of 16 residues. Germline V lookup: CDR1 LGHNA, CDR2 YNFKEQ. The V gene end was trimmed by 2 bases and the J gene end by 3 bases; junction bases not matched to a gene: 4. The CDR3 nucleotides are TGTGCCAGCAGCCAAACTAGCGGGGGGCTAAAAGAGACCCAGTACTTC. The encoded protein is CASSQTSGGLKETQYF.

The chain combines TRBV7-9 with TRBJ2-2; 9 bases align to TRBD2. This CDR3 is 16 amino acids long. Germline V gene data show CDR1 as SEHNR and CDR2 as FQNEAQ (reference sequence). J gave up 6 bases and V 5 bases, and 10 bases lay outside the gene matches. The CDR3 is CASSLGLALVAGELFF. The CDR3 coding sequence is TGTGCCAGCAGCCTGGGACTAGCATTGGTGGCCGGGGAGCTGTTTTTT.

This chain joins TRBV6-5 and TRBJ1-6; D uncertain. Deletions cut 4 bases from V and 10 bases from J, with 14 bases between. The CDR3 has 14 residues. CDR1 is MNHEY and CDR2 is SVGAGI in the germline V gene. CDR3 amino acids: CASSSSPGESPLHF. The CDR3 region has the DNA TGTGCCAGCAGTTCTTCCCCTGGGGAATCACCCCTCCACTTT.

Turning to this clone: Other DNA sequences in the sample encode the same CDR3. This sequence joins TRBV6-2 or TRBV6-3 and TRBJ2-7; 10 bases agree with TRBD2. The V gene's germline CDR1 is MNHEY and CDR2 SVGEGT. This CDR3 comprises 15 residues. Trimming at V came to 4 bases and at J to 3 bases, leaving 6 bases not matched to a gene. This CDR3 reads CASSSRLAGLYEQYF. The DNA for the CDR3 is TGTGCCAGCAGTTCTCGACTAGCGGGCCTCTACGAGCAGTACTTC.

In its sample, this clone was seen a few times. CDR3 DNA sequence: TGTGCCAGCAGTCTGGACACGTTACAGAATCAGCCCCAGCATTTT. It translates to CASSLDTLQNQPQHF. This chain links TRBV2 with TRBJ1-5, with a weak D call TRBD1 (5 bases). Germline V gives CDR1 SNHLY, CDR2 FYNNEI. V shed 5 bases and J shed 4 bases, with 15 bases lying between them. The CDR3 is 15 residues long.

The CDR3 spells CASSLDRTGADTQYF. In DNA, the CDR3 is TGCGCCAGCAGCTTGGACAGGACTGGCGCAGATACGCAGTATTTT. This chain uses TRBV5-1 with TRBJ2-3, with D tentatively TRBD1 or TRBD2 (5 bases each). The CDR3 consists of 15 residues. Germline lookup yields CDR1 SGHRS and CDR2 YFSETQ. V lost 0 bases and J 4 bases, leaving 12 bases between the germline ends.

This clone was counted between two and nine times. The CDR3 loop reads CASSLVSSGREGETQYF. The DNA of the CDR3 is TGCGCCAGCAGCTTGGTGTCTAGCGGGAGAGAGGGAGAGACCCAGTACTTC. This sequence joins TRBV5-1 and TRBJ2-5, with TRBD2 identical over 10 bases. The CDR3 runs 17 residues. The germline CDR1 and CDR2 sequences are SGHRS and YFSETQ. J was trimmed by 4 bases and V by 0 bases; bases with no gene match: 9.

V and J are TRBV7-9 and TRBJ1-6; tentative D call: TRBD1 (6 bases). The CDR3 totals 15 residues. Germline CDR1 is SEHNR and CDR2 is FQNEAQ (reference sequence). V was pared by 8 bases and J by 8 bases, with 19 bases between. The CDR3: CASVGGGLVDSPLHF. The CDR3 region has the DNA TGTGCCAGCGTCGGGGGGGGCCTGGTTGATTCACCCCTCCACTTT.

The chain carries TRBV12-3 or TRBV12-4 and TRBJ1-4; D is unclear. The germline V and J ends were trimmed by 2 bases and 8 bases, with 9 bases remaining between them. The CDR3 length is 13 residues. The CDR3 DNA reads as TGTGCCAGCAGTTTACGACGGAGCGAAAAACTGTTTTTT. It specifies CASSLRRSEKLFF.

The chain uses TRBV6-5 and TRBJ1-2; no clear D. This CDR3 is 14 amino acids long. Germline V gene data show CDR1 as MNHEY and CDR2 as SVGAGI. Trimming pared 6 bases from V and 4 bases from J, leaving 15 bases between. The CDR3: CASSPTSASYGYTF. The CDR3, as DNA: TGTGCCAGCAGCCCAACCTCAGCCTCCTATGGCTACACCTTC.

The chain recombines TRBV19 with TRBJ1-3, with 8 positions matching TRBD1. Germline V gene data show CDR1 as LNHDA and CDR2 as SQIVND (reference sequence). Trimming took 5 bases from V and 1 from J; bases not matched to a gene: 4. CDR3 length equals 15 residues. The CDR3 is CASSQRQGSGNTIYF. In nucleotides, the CDR3 is TGTGCCAGTAGTCAACGACAGGGGTCTGGAAACACCATATATTTT.